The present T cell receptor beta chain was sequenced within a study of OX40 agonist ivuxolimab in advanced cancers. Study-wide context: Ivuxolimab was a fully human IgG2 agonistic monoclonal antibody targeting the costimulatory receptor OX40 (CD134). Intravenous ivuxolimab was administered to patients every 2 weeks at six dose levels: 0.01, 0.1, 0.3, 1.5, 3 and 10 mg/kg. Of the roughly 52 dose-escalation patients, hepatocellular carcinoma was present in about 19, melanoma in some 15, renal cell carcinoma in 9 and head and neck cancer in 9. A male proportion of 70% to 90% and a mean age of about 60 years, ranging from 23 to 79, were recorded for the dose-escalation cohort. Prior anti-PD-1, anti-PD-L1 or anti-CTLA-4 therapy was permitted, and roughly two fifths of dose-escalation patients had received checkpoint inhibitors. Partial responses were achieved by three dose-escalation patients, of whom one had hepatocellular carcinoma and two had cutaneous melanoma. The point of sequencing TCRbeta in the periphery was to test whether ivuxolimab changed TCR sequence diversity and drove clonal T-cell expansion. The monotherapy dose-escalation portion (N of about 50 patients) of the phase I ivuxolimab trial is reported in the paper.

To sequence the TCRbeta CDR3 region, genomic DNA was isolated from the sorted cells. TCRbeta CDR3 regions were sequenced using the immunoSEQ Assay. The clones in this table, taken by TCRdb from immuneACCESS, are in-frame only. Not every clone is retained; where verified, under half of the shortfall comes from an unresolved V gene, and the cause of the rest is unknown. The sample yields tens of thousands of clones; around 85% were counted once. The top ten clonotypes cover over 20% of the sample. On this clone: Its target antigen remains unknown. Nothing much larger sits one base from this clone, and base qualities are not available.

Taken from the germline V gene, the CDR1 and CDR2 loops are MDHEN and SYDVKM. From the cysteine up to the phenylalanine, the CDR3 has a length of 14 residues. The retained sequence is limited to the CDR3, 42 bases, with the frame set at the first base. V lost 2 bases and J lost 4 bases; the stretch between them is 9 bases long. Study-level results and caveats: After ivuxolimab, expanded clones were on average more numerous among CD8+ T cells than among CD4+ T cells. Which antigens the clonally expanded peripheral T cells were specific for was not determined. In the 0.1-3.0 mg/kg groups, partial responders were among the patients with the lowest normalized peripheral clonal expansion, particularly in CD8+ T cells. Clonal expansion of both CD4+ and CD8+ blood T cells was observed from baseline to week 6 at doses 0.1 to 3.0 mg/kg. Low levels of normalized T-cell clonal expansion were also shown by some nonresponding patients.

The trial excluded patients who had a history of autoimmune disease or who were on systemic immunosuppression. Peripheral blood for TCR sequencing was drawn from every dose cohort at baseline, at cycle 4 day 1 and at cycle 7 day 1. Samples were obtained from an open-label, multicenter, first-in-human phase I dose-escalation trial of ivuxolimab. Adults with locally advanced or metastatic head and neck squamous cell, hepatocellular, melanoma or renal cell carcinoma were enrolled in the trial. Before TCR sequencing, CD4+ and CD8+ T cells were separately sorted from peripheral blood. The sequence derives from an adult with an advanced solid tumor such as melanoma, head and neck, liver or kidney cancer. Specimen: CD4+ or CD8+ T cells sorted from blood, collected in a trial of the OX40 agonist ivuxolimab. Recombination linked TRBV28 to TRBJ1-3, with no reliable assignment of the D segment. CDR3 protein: CASSLPVLGNTIYF. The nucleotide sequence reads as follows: TGTGCCAGCAGTTTACCGGTCCTCGGAAACACCATATATTTT. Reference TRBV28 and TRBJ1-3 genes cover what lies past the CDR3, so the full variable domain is DVKVTQSSRYLVKRTGEKVFLECVQDMDHENMFWYRQDPGLGLRLIYFSYDVKMKEKGDIPEGYSVSREKKERFSLILESASTNQTSMYLCASSLPVLGNTIYFGEGSWLTVV.